The 8 T cell receptor beta chains in this list originate from one sample, sequenced in a study of shared clonotypes between healthy human individuals. The method was immunoSEQ multiplex PCR; TCRdb's version includes in-frame clones alone and lacks a portion of them. Of roughly 2,000,000 clones in the sample, just under 95% are singletons; the top ten hold around 1.8%. CD45RO-negative cells were positively selected for CCR7, leaving out terminally differentiated effector memory CD45RA+ cells. The sequencing sample was made of naive CD8+ T cells from PBMCs. These receptors were collected from a man aged 18 to 30 in good health. Some clones in this sample may be carry-over from other donors' samples.

The V and J genes are TRBV7-9 and TRBJ1-1; no clear D. The CDR3 has 15 residues. The germline V gene encodes CDR1 SEHNR and CDR2 FQNEAQ (reference sequence). Trimming pared 1 base from V and 1 base from J, leaving 10 bases between. The DNA for the CDR3 is TGTGCCAGCAGCTTAGGCTACGGAGAGAACACTGAAGCTTTCTTT. Its translation is CASSLGYGENTEAFF.

As to this clone: Other DNA sequences in this specimen translate into the identical CDR3. The genes are TRBV27 and TRBJ2-1; D might be TRBD1 or TRBD2, each matching 6 bases. The CDR3 has 16 residues. Per germline, CDR1 MNHEY and CDR2 SMNVEV (reference sequence). V was cut by 5 bases and J by 1 base, with 15 bases left in between. The CDR3 protein is CASSPLGGGSYNEQFF. The CDR3 DNA follows: TGTGCCAGCAGTCCGCTGGGGGGCGGGTCCTACAATGAGCAGTTCTTC.

This rearrangement joins TRBV13 to TRBJ2-7; D gene unclear. V gave up 0 bases and J gave up 4 bases, with 13 bases separating them. The germline V gene encodes CDR1 PRHDT and CDR2 FYEKMQ (reference sequence). The CDR3 loop spans 15 amino acids. CDR3 residues: CASSLGTMSSYEQYF. CDR3 in DNA: TGTGCCAGCAGCTTAGGAACCATGTCCTCGTACGAGCAGTACTTC.

Points on this clone: Other DNA variants within this sample encode the same CDR3. The chain joins TRBV27 to TRBJ2-2; unclear D gene. Trimming stripped 3 bases from V and 5 bases from J, with 7 bases between. Germline lookup yields CDR1 MNHEY and CDR2 SMNVEV (reference sequence). This CDR3 has 13 residues. CDR3 sequence reads: CASSFTRTGELFF. DNA for the CDR3: TGTGCCAGCAGTTTCACCAGGACCGGGGAGCTGTTTTTT.

The chain has TRBV7-9 and TRBJ1-3; D remains ambiguous. The germline CDR1 and CDR2 sequences are SEHNR and FQNEAQ (reference sequence). V was trimmed by 0 bases and J by 2 bases, leaving 14 bases between them. This CDR3 comprises 17 residues. CDR3 sequence (DNA): TGTGCCAGCAGCTTAGCGGCACGACTTAGGGCTGGAAACACCATATATTTT. This gives the protein CASSLAARLRAGNTIYF. Using reference TRBV7-9 and TRBJ1-3 for the parts outside the CDR3, the full variable domain is DTGVSQNPRHKITKRGQNVTFRCDPISEHNRLYWYRQTLGQGPEFLTYFQNEAQLEKSRLLSDRFSAERPKGSFSTLEIQRTEQGDSAMYLCASSLAARLRAGNTIYFGEGSWLTVV.

The chain employs TRBV21-1 and TRBJ1-1. TRBV21-1 is flagged as a pseudogene. CDR3 length: 15 residues. CDR3 coding DNA: TGTGCCAGCAGCAAAGTAACGGGAGGGGACACTGAAGCTTTCTTT. This codes for CASSKVTGGDTEAFF.

This sequence joins TRBV19 and TRBJ2-7; D uncertain. CDR1 is LNHDA, CDR2 SQIVND, per germline (reference sequence). Trimming pared 9 bases from V and 2 bases from J, leaving 11 bases between. The CDR3 has 12 residues. Here the CDR3 reads CASGHGTYEQYF. The CDR3 coding sequence is TGTGCCAGCGGGCACGGTACCTACGAGCAGTACTTC.

The CDR3 bases are TGTGCCACCGGGCATGAAGAGACCCAGTACTTC. It codes for CATGHEETQYF. The chain employs TRBV27 and TRBJ2-5; D remains unclear. CDR1 is MNHEY, CDR2 SMNVEV, per germline (reference sequence). Trimming cost V 10 bases and J 3 bases, with 9 bases left between them. The length of the CDR3 is 11 residues.